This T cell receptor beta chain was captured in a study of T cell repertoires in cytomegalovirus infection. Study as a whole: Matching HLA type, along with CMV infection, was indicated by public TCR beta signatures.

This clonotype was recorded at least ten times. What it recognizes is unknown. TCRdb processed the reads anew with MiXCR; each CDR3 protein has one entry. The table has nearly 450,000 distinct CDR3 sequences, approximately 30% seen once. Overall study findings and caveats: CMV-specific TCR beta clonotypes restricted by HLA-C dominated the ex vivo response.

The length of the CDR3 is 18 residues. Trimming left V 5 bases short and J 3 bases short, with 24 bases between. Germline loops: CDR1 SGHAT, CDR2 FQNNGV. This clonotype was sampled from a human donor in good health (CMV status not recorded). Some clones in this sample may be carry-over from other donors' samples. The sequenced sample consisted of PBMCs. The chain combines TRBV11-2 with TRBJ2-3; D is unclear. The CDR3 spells CASSALLDPTFGTDTQYF. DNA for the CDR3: TGTGCCAGCAGCGCATTACTGGACCCGACCTTTGGTACAGATACGCAGTATTTT.